The entry that follows covers one TCR beta chain sequence. This specimen belongs to a study of CD8 T cells in ankylosing spondylitis. The CDR3 has 10 residues. TCRdb reprocessed the 5' RACE reads with MiXCR, giving one entry per CDR3 protein. The repertoire holds around 39,000 distinct CDR3 sequences, with 15% to 20% as singletons. What was sequenced was blood. This chain uses TRBV12-3 or TRBV12-4 with TRBJ1-5; D not resolved. The receptor's source is a male donor with ankylosing spondylitis or in good health (not recorded which). CDR3 sequence: CKDSNQPQHF. The CDR3 DNA reads as TGTAAGGATAGCAATCAGCCCCAGCATTTT.